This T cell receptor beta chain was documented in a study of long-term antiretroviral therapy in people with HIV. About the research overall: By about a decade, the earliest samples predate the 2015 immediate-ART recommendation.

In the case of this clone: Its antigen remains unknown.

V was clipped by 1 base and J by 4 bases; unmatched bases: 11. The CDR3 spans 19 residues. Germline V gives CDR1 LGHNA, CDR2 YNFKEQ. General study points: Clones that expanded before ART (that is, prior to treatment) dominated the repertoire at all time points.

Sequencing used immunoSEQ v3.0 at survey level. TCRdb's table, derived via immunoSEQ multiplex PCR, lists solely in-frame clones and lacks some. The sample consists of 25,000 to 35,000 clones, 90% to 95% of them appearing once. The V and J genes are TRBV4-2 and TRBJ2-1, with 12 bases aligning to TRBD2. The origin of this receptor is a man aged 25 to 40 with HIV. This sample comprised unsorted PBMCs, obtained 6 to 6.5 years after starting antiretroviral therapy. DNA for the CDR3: TGTGCCAGCAGCCAAGCCGGTATGGCTAGCGGGGGGGTTTACAATGAGCAGTTCTTC. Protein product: CASSQAGMASGGVYNEQFF.